Presented here are 16 T cell receptor beta chains from one specimen sequenced in a study of OX40 agonist ivuxolimab in advanced cancers. The method was immunoSEQ multiplex PCR; TCRdb's version includes in-frame clones alone and lacks a portion of them. Here the sample spans some 84,000 clones, 92% being singletons. The source material was CD4+ or CD8+ T cells sorted from blood, sampled in a trial of the OX40 agonist ivuxolimab. The receptors here all came from an adult with an advanced solid tumor such as melanoma, head and neck, liver or kidney cancer.

The chain links TRBV21-1 to TRBJ2-3; the table's D call of TRBD1 was not tested on the DNA. TRBV21-1 has pseudogene status. The CDR3 is 16 residues long. The chain's CDR3 is CASIFRTEDSTDTQYF. The CDR3 DNA is TGTGCCAGCATTTTTAGGACAGAGGACAGCACAGATACGCAGTATTTT.

CDR3 loop: CASSLERGTMNTEAFF. As DNA, the CDR3 is TGTGCCAGCAGCTTAGAGAGGGGTACCATGAACACTGAAGCTTTCTTT. The chain joins TRBV7-6 to TRBJ1-1; D is possibly TRBD1 (5 bases). The length of the CDR3 is 16 residues. Germline V gene lookup returns CDR1 SGHVS and CDR2 FNYEAQ. Trimming took off 1 base at V and 0 bases at J, with 12 bases between the two ends.

The rearrangement joins TRBV6-5 to TRBJ1-2; 8 nucleotides align to TRBD1. Looked up from germline, CDR1 is MNHEY and CDR2 is SVGAGI. J was trimmed by 8 bases and V by 4 bases; bases with no gene match: 12. The CDR3 sequence is 15 residues long. This CDR3 is CASSSMDRELEGYTF. CDR3 sequence (DNA): TGTGCCAGCAGTTCAATGGACAGGGAGCTAGAGGGCTACACCTTC.

The chain carries TRBV5-8 and TRBJ1-5; no clear D gene. The CDR3 consists of 15 residues. Germline V gives CDR1 SGHTS, CDR2 YDEGEE. Trimming took 2 bases from V and 3 from J, leaving 12 bases between them. CDR3 in amino acids: CASSFSGVYNQPQHF. The CDR3 nucleotides are TGTGCCAGCAGCTTCTCTGGGGTCTACAATCAGCCCCAGCATTTT.

This chain links TRBV9 with TRBJ1-5; D is ambiguous. With 1 base removed from V and 4 bases from J, the gap between germline ends came to 6 bases. The germline V gene encodes CDR1 SGDLS and CDR2 YYNGEE. The CDR3 totals 13 residues. The CDR3 DNA reads as TGTGCCAGCAGCGTATGGGAGAATCAGCCCCAGCATTTT. Translation gives CASSVWENQPQHF.

For the CDR3, the DNA is TGTGCCAGCAGTTCGGGCGAAAAACTGTTTTTT. Translation gives CASSSGEKLFF. The chain uses TRBV6-5 and TRBJ1-4; D call uncertain. Germline values: CDR1 MNHEY, CDR2 SVGAGI. The CDR3 runs 11 residues. With 4 bases removed from V and 8 bases from J, the gap between germline ends came to 5 bases.

The chain joins TRBV30 to TRBJ1-1, with 7 nucleotides matching TRBD1. The germline V gene encodes CDR1 GTSNPN and CDR2 SVGIG (reference sequence). The CDR3 length is 14 residues. With V trimmed by 4 bases and J by 3 bases, 8 bases remained unmatched. CDR3 bases: TGTGCCTGGACGACCTCGACAGGGTACACTGAAGCTTTCTTT. Amino acid sequence: CAWTTSTGYTEAFF.

V gene TRBV5-1 combines with J gene TRBJ2-5; 8 positions agree with TRBD2. The V and J ends lost 4 bases and 2 bases, in that order; junction bases with no gene match: 10. This CDR3 has 16 amino acids. CDR1 is SGHRS and CDR2 is YFSETQ in the germline V gene. DNA of the CDR3: TGCGCCAGCAGCCCCCCGGGGGGGGTCTGTCAAGAGACCCAGTACTTC. It translates to CASSPPGGVCQETQYF.

This chain links TRBV5-4 with TRBJ1-3, with TRBD1 as a possible D gene (5 bases). CDR1 and CDR2 from the germline V gene are SGHNT and YYREEE (reference sequence). The CDR3 contains 14 residues. Between the trimmed V and J ends, which lost 9 bases and 0 bases, there was a span of 13 bases. CDR3 sequence: CAMAGPSSGNTIYF. CDR3 nucleotide sequence: TGTGCCATGGCGGGACCGAGCTCTGGAAACACCATATATTTT.

The V and J genes are TRBV5-1 and TRBJ1-5, with 9 positions matching TRBD1. The CDR3 contains 15 residues. The germline V gene encodes CDR1 SGHRS and CDR2 YFSETQ. The trim removed 3 bases at V and 5 bases at J, leaving 6 bases unmatched. The CDR3 nucleotides read TGCGCCAGCAGCTCTGGGACAGGGATTGATCAGCCCCAGCATTTT. This translates into CASSSGTGIDQPQHF.

The rearrangement joins TRBV19 to TRBJ2-1, with 7 bases lining up with TRBD1. V gave up 7 bases and J gave up 4 bases; unmatched junction bases: 7. CDR3 length equals 14 residues. Germline loops: CDR1 LNHDA, CDR2 SQIVND (reference sequence). The DNA of the CDR3 is TGTGCCAGTAAAACCGGGACAGCGTACAATGAGCAGTTCTTC. Translation gives CASKTGTAYNEQFF.

The rearrangement links TRBV9 to TRBJ2-2; D is ambiguous. Trimming left V 2 bases short and J 8 bases short, with 7 bases between. The CDR3 has 12 residues. Germline V CDR1 and CDR2: SGDLS, YYNGEE. CDR3: CASSVQAGELFF. The CDR3 DNA sequence: TGTGCCAGCAGCGTCCAAGCTGGGGAGCTGTTTTTT.

CDR3 region: CASSVVLSGGTDTQYF. The CDR3 DNA reads TGTGCCAGCAGCGTAGTCCTTAGCGGGGGCACAGATACGCAGTATTTT. The chain combines TRBV9 with TRBJ2-3; 8 bases are a match to TRBD2. The CDR3 spans 16 residues. The germline CDR1 and CDR2 sequences are SGDLS and YYNGEE. Trimming at V came to 0 bases and at J to 1 base, leaving 4 bases not matched to a gene.

This clone was seen only once. This chain uses TRBV13 with TRBJ1-3; D is unresolved. The CDR3 contains 17 residues. Germline CDR1 reads PRHDT; CDR2 reads FYEKMQ (reference sequence). The ends were cut back, 0 bases at V and 0 bases at J, with 12 bases in the middle. The CDR3 DNA reads TGTGCCAGCAGCTTAGGCATTTCAGCCTTCTCTGGAAACACCATATATTTT. Protein product: CASSLGISAFSGNTIYF.

The rearrangement uses TRBV6-1 and TRBJ2-1; 11 positions match TRBD2. V dropped 0 bases and J dropped 2; count of bases not matched to a gene: 3. This CDR3 is built from 17 residues. CDR1 MNHNS and CDR2 SASEGT come from the germline V gene. The CDR3 DNA reads TGTGCCAGCAGTGAAGCGGTAGCGGGGGGGGCCTACAATGAGCAGTTCTTC. This translates into CASSEAVAGGAYNEQFF.

The chain employs TRBV15 and TRBJ1-1, with D maybe TRBD1 (6 bases). The CDR3 runs 13 residues. The V and J ends lost 5 bases and 11 bases respectively, with 18 bases between them. Germline V lookup: CDR1 LNHNV, CDR2 YYDKDF (reference sequence). The CDR3 nucleotides read TGTGCCACCAGCCGCTTGACGACAGGTGAGGCTTTCTTT. It encodes CATSRLTTGEAFF.